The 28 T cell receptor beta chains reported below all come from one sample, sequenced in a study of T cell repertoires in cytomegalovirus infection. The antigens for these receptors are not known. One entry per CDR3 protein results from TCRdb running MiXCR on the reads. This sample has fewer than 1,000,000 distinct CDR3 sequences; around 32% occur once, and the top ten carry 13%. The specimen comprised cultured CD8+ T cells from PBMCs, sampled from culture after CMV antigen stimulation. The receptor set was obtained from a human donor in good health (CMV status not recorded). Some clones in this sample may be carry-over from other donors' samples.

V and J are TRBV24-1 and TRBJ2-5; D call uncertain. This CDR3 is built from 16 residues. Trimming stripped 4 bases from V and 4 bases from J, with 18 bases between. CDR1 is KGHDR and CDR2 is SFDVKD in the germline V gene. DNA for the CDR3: TGTGCCACCAGTGACCGCTGGGAACGGGCACCAGAGACCCAGTACTTC. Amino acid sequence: CATSDRWERAPETQYF.

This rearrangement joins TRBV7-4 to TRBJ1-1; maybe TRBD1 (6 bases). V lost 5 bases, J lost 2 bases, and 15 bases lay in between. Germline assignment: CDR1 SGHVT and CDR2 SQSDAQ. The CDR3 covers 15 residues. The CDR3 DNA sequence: TGTGCCAGCAGCCTGCTAGGGGGGGCCAACACTGAAGCTTTCTTT. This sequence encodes CASSLLGGANTEAFF.

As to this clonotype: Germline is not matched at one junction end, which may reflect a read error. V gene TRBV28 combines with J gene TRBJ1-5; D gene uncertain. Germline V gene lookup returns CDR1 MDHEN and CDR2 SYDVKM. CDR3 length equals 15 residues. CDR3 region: CTSNEDPYSNQPQHF. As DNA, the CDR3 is TGTACCAGCAACGAGGACCCGTATAGCAATCAGCCCCAGCATTTT.

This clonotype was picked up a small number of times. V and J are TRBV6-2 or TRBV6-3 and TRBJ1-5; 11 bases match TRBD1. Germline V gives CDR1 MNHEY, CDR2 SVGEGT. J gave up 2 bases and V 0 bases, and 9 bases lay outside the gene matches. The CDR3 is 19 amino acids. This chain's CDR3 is CASSYSIGQGAEGNQPQHF. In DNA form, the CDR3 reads TGTGCCAGCAGTTACTCGATCGGACAGGGGGCGGAAGGCAATCAGCCCCAGCATTTT.

CDR3 nucleotides: TGTGCCAGCAGCTCATTCAAGCTCGGGCCAGGGACCTACGAGCAGTACTTC. This gives the protein CASSSFKLGPGTYEQYF. This chain joins TRBV7-8 and TRBJ2-7; a weak D match, TRBD1 (5 bases). The ends were cut back, 4 bases at V and 2 bases at J, with 21 bases in the middle. This CDR3 spans 17 amino acids. Germline values: CDR1 SGHVS, CDR2 FQNEAQ.

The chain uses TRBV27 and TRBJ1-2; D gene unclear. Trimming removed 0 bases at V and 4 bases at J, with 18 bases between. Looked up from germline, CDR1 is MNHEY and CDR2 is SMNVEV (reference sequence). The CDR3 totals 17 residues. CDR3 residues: CASSLSSGRLKVYGYTF. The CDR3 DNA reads TGTGCCAGCAGTTTATCTTCCGGGCGGCTAAAGGTCTATGGCTACACCTTC.

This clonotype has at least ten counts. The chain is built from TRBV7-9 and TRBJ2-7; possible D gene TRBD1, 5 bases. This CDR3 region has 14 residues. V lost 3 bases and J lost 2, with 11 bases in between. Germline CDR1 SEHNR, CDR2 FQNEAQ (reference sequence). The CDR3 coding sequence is TGTGCCAGCAGCTTCGGTGGGGCCACCTACGAGCAGTACGTC. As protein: CASSFGGATYEQYV.

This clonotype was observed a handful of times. The CDR3, as DNA: TGTGCCACCAGCAGATTAGGGGGGGACAATCAGCCCCAGCATTTT. Translated, it gives CATSRLGGDNQPQHF. The V and J genes are TRBV15 and TRBJ1-5, with a weak D call TRBD1 (6 bases). CDR1 LNHNV and CDR2 YYDKDF come from the germline V gene (reference sequence). V lost 2 bases to trimming and J lost 3 bases, with 11 bases between them. The CDR3 is 15 residues long.

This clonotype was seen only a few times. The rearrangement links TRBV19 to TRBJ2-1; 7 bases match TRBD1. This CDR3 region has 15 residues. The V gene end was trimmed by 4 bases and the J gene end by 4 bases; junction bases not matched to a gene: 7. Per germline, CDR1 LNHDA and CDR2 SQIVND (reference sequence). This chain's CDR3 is CASSRTGTDYNEQFF. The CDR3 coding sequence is TGTGCCAGTAGTAGGACCGGGACAGATTACAATGAGCAGTTCTTC.

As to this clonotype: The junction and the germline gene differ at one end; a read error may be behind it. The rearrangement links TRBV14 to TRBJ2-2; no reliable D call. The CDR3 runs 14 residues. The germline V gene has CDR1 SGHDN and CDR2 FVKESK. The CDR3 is CASNQGPSTGELFF. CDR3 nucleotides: TGTGCCAGCAACCAAGGACCCAGCACCGGGGAGCTGTTTTTT.

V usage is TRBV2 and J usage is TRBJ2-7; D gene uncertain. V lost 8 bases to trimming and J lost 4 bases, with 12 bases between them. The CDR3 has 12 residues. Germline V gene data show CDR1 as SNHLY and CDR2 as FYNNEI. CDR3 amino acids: CASARGSYEQYF. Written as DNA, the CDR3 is TGTGCCAGCGCCCGTGGGTCGTACGAGCAGTACTTC.

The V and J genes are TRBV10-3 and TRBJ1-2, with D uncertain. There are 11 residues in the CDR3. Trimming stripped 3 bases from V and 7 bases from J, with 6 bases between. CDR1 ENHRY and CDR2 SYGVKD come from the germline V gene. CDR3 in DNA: TGTGCCATCAGTGAAGGGCCTGGCTACACCTTC. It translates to CAISEGPGYTF.

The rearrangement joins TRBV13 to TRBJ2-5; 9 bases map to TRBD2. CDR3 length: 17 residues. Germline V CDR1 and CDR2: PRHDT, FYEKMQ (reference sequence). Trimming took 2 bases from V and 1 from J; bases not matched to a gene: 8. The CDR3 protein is CASSLRSSGDLQETQYF. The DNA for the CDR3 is TGTGCCAGCAGCTTAAGGTCTAGCGGGGACCTCCAAGAGACCCAGTACTTC.

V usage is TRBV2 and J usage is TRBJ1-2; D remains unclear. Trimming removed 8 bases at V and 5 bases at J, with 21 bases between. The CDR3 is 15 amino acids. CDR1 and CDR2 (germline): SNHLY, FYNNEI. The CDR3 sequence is CASAAGPRVLYGYTF. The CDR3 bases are TGTGCCAGCGCCGCAGGCCCCCGGGTTCTATATGGCTACACCTTC.

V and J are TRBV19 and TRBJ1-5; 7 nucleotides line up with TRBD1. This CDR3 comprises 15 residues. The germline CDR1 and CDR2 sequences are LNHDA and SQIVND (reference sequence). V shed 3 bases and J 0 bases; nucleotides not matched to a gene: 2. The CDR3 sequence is CASSMQGVSNQPQHF. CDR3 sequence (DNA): TGTGCCAGTAGTATGCAGGGGGTTAGCAATCAGCCCCAGCATTTT.

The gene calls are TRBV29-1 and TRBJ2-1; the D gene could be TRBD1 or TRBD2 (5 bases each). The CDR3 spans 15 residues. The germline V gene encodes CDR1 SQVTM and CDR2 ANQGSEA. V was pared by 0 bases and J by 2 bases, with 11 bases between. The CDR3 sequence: CSVEDGGGPYNEQFF. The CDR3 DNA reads TGCAGCGTTGAAGATGGTGGGGGTCCCTACAATGAGCAGTTCTTC.

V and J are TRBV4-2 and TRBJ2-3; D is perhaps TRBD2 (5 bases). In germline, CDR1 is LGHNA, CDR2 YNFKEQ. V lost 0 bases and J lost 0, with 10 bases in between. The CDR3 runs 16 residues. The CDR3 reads CASSQDGRGSTDTQYF. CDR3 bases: TGTGCCAGCAGCCAAGATGGGAGAGGTAGCACAGATACGCAGTATTTT.

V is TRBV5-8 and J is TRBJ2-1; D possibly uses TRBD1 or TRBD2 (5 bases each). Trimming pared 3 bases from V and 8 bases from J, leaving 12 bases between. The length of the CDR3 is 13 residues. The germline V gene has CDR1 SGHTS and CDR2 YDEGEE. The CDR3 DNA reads TGTGCCAGCAGCTGGACTGGGACCTATGAGCAGTTCTTC. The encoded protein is CASSWTGTYEQFF.

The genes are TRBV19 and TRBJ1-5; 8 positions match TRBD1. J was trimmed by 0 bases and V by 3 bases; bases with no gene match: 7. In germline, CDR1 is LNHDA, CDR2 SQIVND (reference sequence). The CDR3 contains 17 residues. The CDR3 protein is CASSIGQGLYSNQPQHF. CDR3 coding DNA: TGTGCCAGTAGTATTGGACAGGGCTTATATAGCAATCAGCCCCAGCATTTT.

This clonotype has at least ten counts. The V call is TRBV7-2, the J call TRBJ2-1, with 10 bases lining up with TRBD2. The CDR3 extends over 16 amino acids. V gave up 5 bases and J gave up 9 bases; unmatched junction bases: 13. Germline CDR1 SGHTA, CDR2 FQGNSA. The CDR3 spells CASSPGTSVGLGEQFF. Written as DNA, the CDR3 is TGTGCCAGCAGCCCGGGGACTAGCGTAGGACTCGGTGAGCAGTTCTTC.

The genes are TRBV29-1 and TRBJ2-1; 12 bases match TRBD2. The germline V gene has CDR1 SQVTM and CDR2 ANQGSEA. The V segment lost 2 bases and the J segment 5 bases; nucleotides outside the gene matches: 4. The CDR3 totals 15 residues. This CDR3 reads CSVEPSGGADNEQFF. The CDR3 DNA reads TGCAGCGTTGAACCTAGCGGGGGGGCCGACAATGAGCAGTTCTTC.

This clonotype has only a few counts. CDR3 DNA: TGCGCCAGCAGTGAGCCGGGACACACCTATGGCTACACCTTC. It codes for CASSEPGHTYGYTF. This chain joins TRBV10-2 and TRBJ1-2; TRBD1 is a possible D gene (6 bases). Germline CDR1 reads WSHSY; CDR2 reads SAAADI. Trimming cost V 2 bases and J 4 bases, with 11 bases left between them. The CDR3 totals 14 residues.

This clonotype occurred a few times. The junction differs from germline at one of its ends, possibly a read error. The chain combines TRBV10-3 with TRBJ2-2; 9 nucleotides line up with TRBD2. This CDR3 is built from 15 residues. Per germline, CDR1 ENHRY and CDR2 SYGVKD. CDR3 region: CAISPSGAHTEELFF. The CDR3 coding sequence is TGTGCCATCAGCCCTAGCGGGGCTCACACCGAGGAGCTGTTTTTT.

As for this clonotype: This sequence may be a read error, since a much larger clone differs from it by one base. CDR3 amino acids: CASSPGLPIYGYTF. As DNA, the CDR3 is TGTGCCAGCAGTCCGGGACTCCCTATCTATGGCTACACCTTC. V is TRBV12-3 or TRBV12-4 and J is TRBJ1-2, with TRBD1 as a possible D gene (5 bases). V dropped 5 bases and J dropped 4 bases, with 14 bases sitting between them. The CDR3 consists of 14 residues.

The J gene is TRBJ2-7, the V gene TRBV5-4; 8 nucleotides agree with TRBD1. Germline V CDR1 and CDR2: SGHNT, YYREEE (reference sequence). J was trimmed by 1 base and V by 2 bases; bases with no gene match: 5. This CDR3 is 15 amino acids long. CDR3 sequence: CASSFDRGGSYEQYF. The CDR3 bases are TGTGCCAGCAGCTTCGACAGGGGTGGATCCTACGAGCAGTACTTC.

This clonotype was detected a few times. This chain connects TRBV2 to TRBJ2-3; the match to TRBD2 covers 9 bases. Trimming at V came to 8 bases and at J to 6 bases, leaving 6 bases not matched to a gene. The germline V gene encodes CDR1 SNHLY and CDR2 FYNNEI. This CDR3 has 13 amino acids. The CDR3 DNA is TGTGCCAGCCCCTTAAGCGGGGGGGATACGCAGTATTTT. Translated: CASPLSGGDTQYF.

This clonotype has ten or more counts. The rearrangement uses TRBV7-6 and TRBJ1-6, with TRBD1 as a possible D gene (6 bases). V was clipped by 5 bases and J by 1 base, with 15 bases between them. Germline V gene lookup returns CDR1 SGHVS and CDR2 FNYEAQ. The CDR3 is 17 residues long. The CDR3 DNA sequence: TGTGCCAGCAGCCGCCCCAACAGGGCTTCCTATAATTCACCCCTCCACTTT. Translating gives CASSRPNRASYNSPLHF. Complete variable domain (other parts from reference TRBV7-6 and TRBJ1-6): GAGVSQSPRYKVTKRGQDVALRCDPISGHVSLYWYRQALGQGPEFLTYFNYEAQQDKSGLPNDRFSAERPEGSISTLTIQRTEQRDSAMYRCASSRPNRASYNSPLHFGNGTRLTVT.

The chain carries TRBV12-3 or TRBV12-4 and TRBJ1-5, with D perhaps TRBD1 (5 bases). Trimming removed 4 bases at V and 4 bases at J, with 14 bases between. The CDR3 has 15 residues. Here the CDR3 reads CASSYSGPTNQPQHF. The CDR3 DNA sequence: TGTGCCAGCAGTTATTCGGGGCCTACTAATCAGCCCCAGCATTTT.